One and the same sample provided the 11 T cell receptor beta chains below, sequenced in a study of blood T cell repertoires in COVID-19. Sequencing was performed with immunoSEQ multiplex PCR; in TCRdb, only in-frame clones are kept and a portion is missing. Here the sample spans a few hundred thousand clones, roughly nine tenths being singletons. The material sequenced was peripheral blood. These receptors were collected from a man in his 60s who had recovered from COVID-19.

The chain has TRBV18 and TRBJ2-7, with D tentatively TRBD1 (5 bases). The germline V and J ends were trimmed by 2 bases and 5 bases, with 13 bases remaining between them. This CDR3 spans 14 amino acids. Per germline, CDR1 KGHSH and CDR2 LQKENI. This CDR3 is CASSPGKGFHEQYF. The CDR3 region has the DNA TGTGCCAGCTCACCAGGAAAGGGGTTCCACGAGCAGTACTTC.

The CDR3 DNA sequence: TGTGCCAGCGCCGGCGGGCATGATGAAAAACTGTTTTTT. Translation gives CASAGGHDEKLFF. The chain carries TRBV6-5 and TRBJ1-4; D not certain. V lost 8 bases and J 6 bases, leaving 13 bases between the germline ends. This CDR3 comprises 13 residues. Germline-derived CDR1 and CDR2 are MNHEY and SVGAGI.

The gene calls are TRBV27 and TRBJ1-2; TRBD1 might be the D (6 bases). The CDR3 is 14 amino acids. The germline gives CDR1 MNHEY, CDR2 SMNVEV (reference sequence). The ends were cut back, 2 bases at V and 8 bases at J, with 15 bases in the middle. The CDR3 DNA sequence: TGTGCCAGCAGTTTAGATCACAGAAGGGGGGGCTACACCTTC. It encodes CASSLDHRRGGYTF.

The chain joins TRBV27 to TRBJ2-7, with D possibly being TRBD1 (5 bases). CDR1 is MNHEY, CDR2 SMNVEV, per germline (reference sequence). The CDR3 contains 13 residues. V gave up 6 bases and J gave up 0 bases, with 9 bases separating them. DNA for the CDR3: TGTGCCAGCAGCTCGACAGTCTCCTACGAGCAGTACTTC. Translated, it gives CASSSTVSYEQYF.

The rearrangement links TRBV10-3 to TRBJ1-2, with 10 bases aligning to TRBD1. Germline CDR1 reads ENHRY; CDR2 reads SYGVKD. V was clipped by 0 bases and J by 7 bases; unmatched bases: 8. The CDR3 sequence is 16 residues long. CDR3 amino acids: CAISESATGGLGGYTF. The CDR3 nucleotides are TGTGCCATCAGTGAGTCGGCGACAGGGGGCCTCGGTGGCTACACCTTC.

V usage is TRBV18 and J usage is TRBJ1-6; D might be TRBD1 (5 bases). The CDR3 is 13 residues long. V dropped 6 bases and J dropped 10 bases, with 13 bases sitting between them. Germline V gene sequence: CDR1 KGHSH, CDR2 LQKENI. The CDR3 protein is CASSPQGESPLHF. The CDR3 DNA reads TGTGCCAGCTCCCCCCAGGGCGAATCACCCCTCCACTTT.

The rearrangement joins TRBV11-2 to TRBJ2-2; D is ambiguous. This CDR3 has 15 residues. Germline V CDR1 and CDR2: SGHAT, FQNNGV. Trimming removed 0 bases at V and 5 bases at J, with 10 bases between. CDR3 DNA sequence: TGTGCCAGCAGCTTAGATTTAGCAGCGACCGGGGAGCTGTTTTTT. It codes for CASSLDLAATGELFF. Using reference TRBV11-2 and TRBJ2-2 for the parts outside the CDR3, the full variable domain is EAGVAQSPRYKIIEKRQSVAFWCNPISGHATLYWYQQILGQGPKLLIQFQNNGVVDDSQLPKDRFSAERLKGVDSTLKIQPAKLEDSAVYLCASSLDLAATGELFFGEGSRLTVL.

V is TRBV20-1 and J is TRBJ2-3; no clear D gene. The CDR3 runs to 11 residues. Germline lookup yields CDR1 DFQATT and CDR2 SNEGSKA (reference sequence). Trimming removed 4 bases at V and 3 bases at J, with 5 bases between. CDR3 protein: CSAKLTDTQYF. The CDR3 nucleotides are TGCAGTGCTAAACTAACAGATACGCAGTATTTT.

The chain recombines TRBV19 with TRBJ1-2; tentative D call: TRBD1 (5 bases). Trimming shortened V by 5 bases and J by 0 bases, and 13 bases separated the two germline ends. CDR1 LNHDA and CDR2 SQIVND come from the germline V gene (reference sequence). The CDR3 runs to 15 residues. The CDR3 reads CASSVQGQANYGYTF. CDR3 coding DNA: TGTGCCAGTAGTGTTCAGGGCCAAGCTAACTATGGCTACACCTTC.

CDR3 residues: CATSRDQSGDSYEQYF. In nucleotides, the CDR3 is TGTGCCACCAGCAGAGACCAATCGGGAGACTCCTACGAGCAGTACTTC. The J gene is TRBJ2-7, the V gene TRBV15; D is perhaps TRBD2 (6 bases). The CDR3 is 16 amino acids. Germline V gene lookup returns CDR1 LNHNV and CDR2 YYDKDF (reference sequence). V shed 0 bases and J shed 0 bases, with 12 bases lying between them.

The chain uses TRBV6-2 or TRBV6-3 and TRBJ2-7; D might be TRBD2 (6 bases). V was cut by 5 bases and J by 3 bases, with 17 bases left in between. CDR3 length: 15 residues. In germline, CDR1 is MNHEY, CDR2 SVGEGT. CDR3 loop: CASSAPGLSGYEQYF. DNA of the CDR3: TGTGCCAGCAGTGCCCCGGGACTTTCGGGCTACGAGCAGTACTTC.